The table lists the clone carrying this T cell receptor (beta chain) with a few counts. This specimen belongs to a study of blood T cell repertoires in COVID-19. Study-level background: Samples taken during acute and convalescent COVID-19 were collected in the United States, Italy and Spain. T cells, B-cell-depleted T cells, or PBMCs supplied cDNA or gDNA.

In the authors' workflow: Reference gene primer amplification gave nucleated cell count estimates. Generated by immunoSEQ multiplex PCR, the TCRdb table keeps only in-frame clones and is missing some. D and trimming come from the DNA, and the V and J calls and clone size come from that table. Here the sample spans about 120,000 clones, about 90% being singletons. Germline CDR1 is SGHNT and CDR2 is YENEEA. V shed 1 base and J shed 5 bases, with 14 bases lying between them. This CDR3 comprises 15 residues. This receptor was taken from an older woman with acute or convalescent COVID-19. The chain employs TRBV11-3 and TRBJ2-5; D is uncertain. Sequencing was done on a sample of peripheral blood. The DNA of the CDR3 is TGTGCCAGCAGCTTAGTTTCTAAGTGGTGGGAGACCCAGTACTTC. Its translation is CASSLVSKWWETQYF.